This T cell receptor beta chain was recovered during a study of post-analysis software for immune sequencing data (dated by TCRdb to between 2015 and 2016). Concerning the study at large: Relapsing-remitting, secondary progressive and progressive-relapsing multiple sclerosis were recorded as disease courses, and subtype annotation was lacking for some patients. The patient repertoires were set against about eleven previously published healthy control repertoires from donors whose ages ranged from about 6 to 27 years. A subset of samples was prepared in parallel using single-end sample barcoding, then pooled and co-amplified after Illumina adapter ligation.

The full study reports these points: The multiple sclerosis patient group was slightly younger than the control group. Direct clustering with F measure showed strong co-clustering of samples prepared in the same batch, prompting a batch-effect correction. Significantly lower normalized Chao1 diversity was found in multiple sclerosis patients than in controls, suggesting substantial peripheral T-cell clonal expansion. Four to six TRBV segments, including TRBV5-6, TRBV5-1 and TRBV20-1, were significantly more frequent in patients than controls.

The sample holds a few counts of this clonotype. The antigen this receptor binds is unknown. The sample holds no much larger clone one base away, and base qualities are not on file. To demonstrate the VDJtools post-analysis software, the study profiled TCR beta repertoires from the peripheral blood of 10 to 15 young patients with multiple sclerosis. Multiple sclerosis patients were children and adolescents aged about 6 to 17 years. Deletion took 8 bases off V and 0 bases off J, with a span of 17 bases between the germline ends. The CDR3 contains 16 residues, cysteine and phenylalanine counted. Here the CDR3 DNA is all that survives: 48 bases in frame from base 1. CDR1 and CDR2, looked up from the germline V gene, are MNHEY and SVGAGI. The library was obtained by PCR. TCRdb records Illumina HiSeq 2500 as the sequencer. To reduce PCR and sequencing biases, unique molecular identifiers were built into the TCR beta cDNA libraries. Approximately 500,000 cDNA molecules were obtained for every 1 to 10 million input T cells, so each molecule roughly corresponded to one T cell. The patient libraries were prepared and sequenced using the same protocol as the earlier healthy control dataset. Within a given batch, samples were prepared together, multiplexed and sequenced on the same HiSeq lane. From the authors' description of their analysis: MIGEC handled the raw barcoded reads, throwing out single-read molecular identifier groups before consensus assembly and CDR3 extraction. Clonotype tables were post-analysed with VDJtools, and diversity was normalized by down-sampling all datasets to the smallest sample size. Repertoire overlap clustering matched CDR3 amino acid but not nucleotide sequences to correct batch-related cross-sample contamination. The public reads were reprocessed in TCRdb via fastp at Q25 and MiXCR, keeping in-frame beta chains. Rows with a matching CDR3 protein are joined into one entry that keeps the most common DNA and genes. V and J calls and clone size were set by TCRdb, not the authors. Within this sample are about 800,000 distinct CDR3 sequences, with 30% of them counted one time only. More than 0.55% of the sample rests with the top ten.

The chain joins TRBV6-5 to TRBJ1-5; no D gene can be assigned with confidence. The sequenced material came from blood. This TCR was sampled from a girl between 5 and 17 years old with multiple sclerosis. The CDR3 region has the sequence CASAAEEGGSNQPQHF. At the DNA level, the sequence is TGTGCCAGCGCTGCCGAGGAGGGAGGTAGCAATCAGCCCCAGCATTTT.